This T cell receptor (beta chain) was captured by sequencing in a study of identical twins. Findings of the study overall: Because invariant MAIT and iNKT cells could be present, zero-insertion analyses could be partly confounded.

The germline CDR1 and CDR2 sequences are SQVTM and ANQGSEA. The CDR3 length is 11 residues. Trimming stripped 4 bases from V and 6 bases from J, with 9 bases between. One entry per CDR3 protein results from TCRdb running MiXCR on the 5' RACE reads. Here the sample spans around 690,000 distinct CDR3 sequences, around 21% being singletons. This clonotype turned up a few times. The target antigen is unknown. The same data also contributed to another study, on T cells expressing NK-cell markers. From that study: There were seven HCMV-seropositive donors and one seronegative donor among the eight sequenced. Restriction of the sorted population to alpha-beta TCR T cells was achieved in several experiments with an anti-gamma-delta TCR antibody. It was still unclear whether expanded NKG2C+ T cell clones were HCMV specific.

Sequencing used PBMCs. V gene TRBV29-1 combines with J gene TRBJ1-1; D unclear. This TCR came from a woman under 30 in good health. The CDR3 region has the DNA TGCAGCGTTGTCACGGGCGCTGAAGCTTTCTTT. Its protein is CSVVTGAEAFF.